Following are 9 T cell receptor beta chains from one sample sequenced in a study of CD8 T cells in ankylosing spondylitis. One entry per CDR3 protein results from TCRdb running MiXCR on the 5' RACE reads. The data hold 100,000 to 150,000 distinct CDR3 sequences, with approximately 10% observed a single time. Input material: blood, either unsorted or a sorted T cell fraction (not recorded which). These receptors were collected from a male donor with ankylosing spondylitis or in good health (not recorded which).

This clonotype was detected only a few times. This rearrangement joins TRBV18 to TRBJ1-6; 7 bases are a match to TRBD1. With 3 bases clipped from V and 5 bases from J, the junction kept 4 bases outside the gene matches. The length of the CDR3 is 15 residues. Germline CDR1 and CDR2: KGHSH and LQKENI. This chain's CDR3 is CASSPGQTDNSPLHF. The DNA for the CDR3 is TGTGCCAGCTCACCGGGACAGACTGATAATTCACCCCTCCACTTT. Full variable domain (rest looked up from reference TRBV18 and TRBJ1-6): NAGVMQNPRHLVRRRGQEARLRCSPMKGHSHVYWYRQLPEEGLKFMVYLQKENIIDESGMPKERFSAEFPKEGPSILRIQQVVRGDSAAYFCASSPGQTDNSPLHFGNGTRLTVT.

The chain recombines TRBV29-1 with TRBJ2-7; D possibly corresponds to TRBD1 (8 bases). Trimming shortened V by 5 bases and J by 3 bases, and 17 bases separated the two germline ends. The CDR3 is 14 residues long. CDR1 SQVTM and CDR2 ANQGSEA come from the germline V gene. The CDR3 loop is CSVSLQGGFYEQYF. CDR3 nucleotides: TGCAGCGTTTCACTACAGGGGGGGTTCTACGAGCAGTACTTC.

This clonotype was seen at least ten times. The chain combines TRBV6-1 with TRBJ1-5; maybe TRBD1 (5 bases). V was shortened by 8 bases and J by 1 base, with 12 bases between the two germline ends. The germline gives CDR1 MNHNS, CDR2 SASEGT. This CDR3 has 14 amino acids. The CDR3 loop reads CASSMGGSNQPQHF. Here the CDR3 DNA reads TGTGCCAGCTCCATGGGGGGGAGCAATCAGCCCCAGCATTTT.

The chain carries TRBV18 and TRBJ2-5; 10 bases align to TRBD1. There are 14 residues in the CDR3. The V gene's germline CDR1 is KGHSH and CDR2 LQKENI. V lost 2 bases, J lost 5 bases, and 2 bases stayed unmatched. The CDR3 DNA reads as TGTGCCAGCTCACCATCGGGACAGGGGGAGACCCAGTACTTC. This gives the protein CASSPSGQGETQYF. The full variable domain, its missing parts supplied by reference TRBV18 and TRBJ2-5, is NAGVMQNPRHLVRRRGQEARLRCSPMKGHSHVYWYRQLPEEGLKFMVYLQKENIIDESGMPKERFSAEFPKEGPSILRIQQVVRGDSAAYFCASSPSGQGETQYFGPGTRLLVL.

This clonotype was picked up many times. The chain couples TRBV20-1 to TRBJ2-1, with a tentative D call TRBD1 (5 bases). The CDR3 is 14 residues long. The germline gives CDR1 DFQATT, CDR2 SNEGSKA (reference sequence). Trimming removed 4 bases at V and 4 bases at J, with 14 bases between. This CDR3 is CSAKQAGIYNEQFF. The CDR3 nucleotides read TGCAGTGCTAAACAGGCTGGGATATACAATGAGCAGTTCTTC.

This clonotype was seen more than once but under ten times. The gene calls are TRBV25-1 and TRBJ2-1; 7 nucleotides agree with TRBD1. CDR3 size: 18 residues. Germline CDR1 MGHDK, CDR2 SYGVNS. V dropped 3 bases and J dropped 11; count of bases not matched to a gene: 22. The CDR3 DNA reads TGTGCCAGCAGTGATCGGCGGCCTACAGGGGAAGGAACCCGAAAGCAGTTCTTC. The encoded protein is CASSDRRPTGEGTRKQFF.

This clonotype was recorded a few times. The junction shows a germline mismatch at one end, possibly a read error. Written as DNA, the CDR3 is TGTGCCAGCACCGTAGGACAACGAGCTAACTATGGCTACACCTTC. It specifies CASTVGQRANYGYTF. The rearrangement joins TRBV9 to TRBJ1-2, with D possibly TRBD1 on 5 matching bases. Germline V CDR1 and CDR2: SGDLS, YYNGEE. This CDR3 region has 15 residues.

Ten or more counts support this clonotype. CDR3 amino acids: CSASQHSYQETQYF. In DNA form, the CDR3 reads TGCAGTGCTAGCCAGCACTCGTACCAAGAGACCCAGTACTTC. V and J are TRBV20-1 and TRBJ2-5, with unresolved D. Germline V gene lookup returns CDR1 DFQATT and CDR2 SNEGSKA (reference sequence). CDR3 length: 14 amino acids. Trimming took off 3 bases at V and 0 bases at J, with 11 bases between the two ends.

This clonotype was detected many times. This rearrangement joins TRBV20-1 to TRBJ2-3; 14 nucleotides agree with TRBD2. CDR3 size: 17 residues. The germline V gene has CDR1 DFQATT and CDR2 SNEGSKA (reference sequence). The junction had 11 bases not matched to a gene; V was cut back by 3 bases and J by 6 bases. The CDR3 coding sequence is TGCAGTGCTAGCCCCGGGACTAGCGGGAGCGTTGTGGATACGCAGTATTTT. This sequence encodes CSASPGTSGSVVDTQYF.